The T cell receptor beta chain under discussion was sequenced for a study of CD8 T cells in ankylosing spondylitis. Study results and limitations: Disease-linked clones bore a CD8+ phenotype, appearing relatively rarely in peripheral blood. Disease-linked clones reportedly concentrated significantly in matched ankylosing spondylitis synovial fluid.

Trimming cost V 5 bases and J 2 bases; bases outside gene matches: 11. The CDR3 extends over 17 amino acids. Germline V gene data show CDR1 as SGHTA and CDR2 as FQGTGA. This clonotype was recorded many times. Its antigen remains unidentified. In TCRdb, the 5' RACE reads were re-called with MiXCR into one record per CDR3 protein. The repertoire consists of about 130,000 distinct CDR3 sequences, with approximately 7.4% occurring once and the leading ten covering roughly an eighth. Sequences were obtained from blood, either unsorted or a sorted T cell fraction (not recorded which). This clonotype was sampled from a female donor with ankylosing spondylitis or in good health (not recorded which). The chain has TRBV7-3 and TRBJ2-2; 7 bases are shared with TRBD1. The chain's CDR3 is CASSPGWDSINTGELFF. Written as DNA, the CDR3 is TGTGCCAGCAGCCCTGGCTGGGACAGCATTAACACCGGGGAGCTGTTTTTT.